These T cell receptor beta chains were read from a single sample in a study of T cells in Graves' hyperthyroidism and ophthalmopathy. Using its own MiXCR run on the multiplex PCR reads, TCRdb lists one record per CDR3 protein. This table holds fewer than 350,000 distinct CDR3 sequences, 15% to 20% found once. Sequencing was done on a sample of blood. The origin of the receptors is a woman in her 40s with Graves' ophthalmopathy. Both conserved end residues are part of each CDR3. A D gene is named only where the DNA matches it firmly. A row's size may be missing; if present it is once, few, many or a size class.

D gene: .
J gene: TRBJ2-5
V gene: TRBV6-1
clone size: few
CDR3 protein: CASTRLVQETQYF
CDR3 DNA: TGTGCCAGCACGCGACTAGTACAAGAGACCCAGTACTTC

D gene: .
J gene: TRBJ1-1
V gene: TRBV4-1
clone size: many
CDR3 protein: CASSPIHLGAFEAFF
CDR3 DNA: TGCGCCAGCAGCCCAATACACCTCGGAGCTTTCGAAGCTTTCTTT

D gene: .
J gene: TRBJ1-1
V gene: TRBV28
clone size: many
CDR3 protein: CASSLSRWGRSYTEAFF
CDR3 DNA: TGTGCCAGCAGTTTATCGCGGTGGGGGCGCAGTTACACTGAAGCTTTCTTT

D gene: .
J gene: TRBJ2-7
V gene: TRBV19
clone size: many
CDR3 protein: CASSPVRGSIYEQYF
CDR3 DNA: TGTGCCAGTAGTCCCGTTCGGGGGAGTATCTACGAGCAGTACTTC

D gene: TRBD1
J gene: TRBJ1-2
V gene: TRBV11-1
clone size: many
CDR3 protein: CASSYSKVGTDRRYGYTF
CDR3 DNA: TGTGCCAGCAGCTATTCCAAGGTCGGGACAGACCGCCGATATGGCTACACCTTC

D gene: .
J gene: TRBJ1-2
V gene: TRBV4-2
clone size: .
CDR3 protein: CASSQDQEVGGYTF
CDR3 DNA: TGTGCCAGCAGCCAAGATCAGGAGGTTGGGGGCTACACCTTC

D gene: .
J gene: TRBJ2-7
V gene: TRBV29-1
clone size: many
CDR3 protein: CLFPTRVSDF
CDR3 DNA: TGCCTTTTCCCCACGCGCGTGAGTGACTTC

D gene: TRBD1
J gene: TRBJ1-1
V gene: TRBV6-1
clone size: .
CDR3 protein: CASSKDREAEAFF
CDR3 DNA: TGTGCCAGCAGTAAGGACAGGGAGGCTGAAGCTTTCTTT

D gene: .
J gene: TRBJ1-3
V gene: TRBV2
clone size: many
CDR3 protein: CASSDRGRGYGNTIYF
CDR3 DNA: TGTGCCAGCAGCGACCGAGGCAGGGGATACGGAAACACCATATATTTT

D gene: .
J gene: TRBJ2-1
V gene: TRBV12-5
clone size: many
CDR3 protein: CAQMLVNHYNEQFF
CDR3 DNA: TGTGCTCAAATGCTGGTCAATCACTACAATGAGCAGTTCTTC

D gene: .
J gene: TRBJ1-1
V gene: TRBV10-3
clone size: .
CDR3 protein: CAISGSGEGEAFF
CDR3 DNA: TGTGCCATCAGTGGATCAGGGGAGGGTGAAGCTTTCTTT

D gene: .
J gene: TRBJ2-7
V gene: TRBV28
clone size: once
CDR3 protein: CASSFLGRGYEQYF
CDR3 DNA: TGTGCCAGCAGTTTTTTGGGCAGGGGCTACGAGCAGTACTTC

D gene: TRBD2
J gene: TRBJ2-7
V gene: TRBV6-1
clone size: few
CDR3 protein: CASSEYGSGRPYEQYF
CDR3 DNA: TGTGCCAGCAGTGAATATGGGAGCGGGAGACCCTACGAGCAGTACTTC

D gene: .
J gene: TRBJ2-5
V gene: TRBV10-3
clone size: .
CDR3 protein: CAISTGAQETQYF
CDR3 DNA: TGTGCCATCAGTACTGGGGCTCAAGAGACCCAGTACTTC

D gene: TRBD2
J gene: TRBJ2-7
V gene: TRBV6-1
clone size: many
CDR3 protein: CASSESGLVTSYEQYF
CDR3 DNA: TGTGCCAGCAGTGAATCGGGACTAGTGACATCCTACGAGCAGTACTTC

D gene: .
J gene: TRBJ1-1
V gene: TRBV6-5
clone size: many
CDR3 protein: CASRPPRGRENTEAFF
CDR3 DNA: TGTGCCAGCAGACCCCCCCGTGGACGGGAAAACACTGAAGCTTTCTTT

D gene: .
J gene: TRBJ2-7
V gene: TRBV28
clone size: many
CDR3 protein: CASSLLRTYEQYF
CDR3 DNA: TGTGCCAGCAGTTTATTGAGGACCTACGAGCAGTACTTC

D gene: .
J gene: TRBJ2-7
V gene: TRBV24-1
clone size: many
CDR3 protein: CATSDPSSSAYEQYF
CDR3 DNA: TGTGCCACCAGTGACCCCAGTAGTAGCGCCTACGAGCAGTACTTC

D gene: .
J gene: TRBJ2-7
V gene: TRBV5-1
clone size: many
CDR3 protein: CASSLDRVDCF
CDR3 DNA: TGCGCCAGCAGCTTGGACAGGGTCGATTGCTTC

D gene: TRBD2
J gene: TRBJ2-7
V gene: TRBV4-3
clone size: .
CDR3 protein: CASSQDRLAVPYEQYF
CDR3 DNA: TGCGCCAGCAGCCAAGATCGTCTAGCGGTACCCTACGAGCAGTACTTC

D gene: .
J gene: TRBJ2-2
V gene: TRBV12-5
clone size: many
CDR3 protein: CASGLVLGGGTGELFF
CDR3 DNA: TGTGCTAGTGGTTTGGTACTTGGAGGGGGCACCGGGGAGCTGTTTTTT

D gene: TRBD2
J gene: TRBJ2-3
V gene: TRBV10-3
clone size: .
CDR3 protein: CAISESWLAGEFGTDTQYF
CDR3 DNA: TGTGCCATCAGTGAGTCATGGCTAGCGGGGGAGTTCGGCACAGATACGCAGTATTTT

D gene: TRBD2
J gene: TRBJ2-2
V gene: TRBV30
clone size: many
CDR3 protein: CAWSSLAVGGELFF
CDR3 DNA: TGTGCCTGGAGTAGTCTAGCGGTGGGCGGGGAGCTGTTTTTT

D gene: .
J gene: TRBJ2-7
V gene: TRBV7-9
clone size: many
CDR3 protein: CASSRSGTGRTYEQYF
CDR3 DNA: TGTGCCAGCAGCCGTAGCGGGACAGGACGAACCTACGAGCAGTACTTC

D gene: .
J gene: TRBJ1-2
V gene: TRBV6-1
clone size: .
CDR3 protein: CASSEQVNYGYTF
CDR3 DNA: TGTGCCAGCAGTGAACAGGTTAACTATGGCTACACCTTC